Following are 22 T cell receptor beta chains from one sample sequenced in a study of cytomegalovirus exposure and HLA in healthy donors. Primers: 60 Vbeta forward and 13 Jbeta reverse. Produced via immunoSEQ multiplex PCR; TCRdb's table is partial and in-frame only. The sample lists around 100,000 clones; under 85% were seen once. Input material: PBMCs. The source is a man aged 50-60 years in good health and CMV-seropositive.

The chain employs TRBV5-1 and TRBJ1-4; D possibly corresponds to TRBD1 (5 bases). Trimming took 4 bases from V and 5 from J, leaving 12 bases between them. The CDR3 covers 14 residues. Germline lookup yields CDR1 SGHRS and CDR2 YFSETQ. Written as DNA, the CDR3 is TGCGCCAGCAGCCCGGGGAGGGGAAATGAAAAACTGTTTTTT. Encoded protein: CASSPGRGNEKLFF.

The genes are TRBV27 and TRBJ2-7; 7 bases align to TRBD2. The V gene end was trimmed by 5 bases and the J gene end by 2 bases; junction bases not matched to a gene: 9. CDR3 size: 15 residues. CDR1 is MNHEY and CDR2 is SMNVEV in the germline V gene (reference sequence). The CDR3 coding sequence is TGTGCCAGCAGTGGGGTGTTTGCGGGAGCCTACGAGCAGTACTTC. Amino acids: CASSGVFAGAYEQYF.

The chain joins TRBV19 to TRBJ2-3; maybe TRBD1 (6 bases). The V end lost 6 bases, the J end lost 2 bases, and 12 bases lay between the germline ends. The CDR3 has 14 residues. CDR1 is LNHDA and CDR2 is SQIVND in the germline V gene (reference sequence). Here the CDR3 DNA reads TGTGCCAGTAGGGAACAGGGAGTCACAGATACGCAGTATTTT. This codes for CASREQGVTDTQYF.

The chain carries TRBV5-5 and TRBJ1-4; weak D call: TRBD1 (6 bases). This CDR3 has 12 residues. V lost 2 bases, J lost 7 bases, and 6 bases lay in between. Germline loops: CDR1 SGHKS, CDR2 YYEKEE (reference sequence). The CDR3 is CASSFRGEKLFF. In DNA form, the CDR3 reads TGTGCCAGCAGCTTCAGGGGTGAAAAACTGTTTTTT.

This clone was counted only a few times. The CDR3 sequence is CAWSGTRGGTDTQYF. CDR3 DNA sequence: TGTGCCTGGAGTGGGACTAGGGGAGGCACAGATACGCAGTATTTT. This chain links TRBV30 with TRBJ2-3; 7 bases are a match to TRBD2. V was pared by 1 base and J by 1 base, with 5 bases of the junction left unmatched. The CDR3 totals 15 residues. The V gene's germline CDR1 is GTSNPN and CDR2 SVGIG (reference sequence).

V is TRBV7-2 and J is TRBJ2-1, with 7 bases matching TRBD2. V shed 7 bases, J shed 0 bases, and the junction held 9 bases outside the gene matches. The CDR3 has 16 residues. CDR1 and CDR2 from the germline V gene are SGHTA and FQGNSA. CDR3 sequence (DNA): TGTGCCAGCACCCTGGGAGGGAGTCCCTCCTACAATGAGCAGTTCTTC. It codes for CASTLGGSPSYNEQFF.

The chain recombines TRBV27 with TRBJ2-7; 9 positions agree with TRBD1. Germline V gene sequence: CDR1 MNHEY, CDR2 SMNVEV (reference sequence). The CDR3 totals 14 residues. V dropped 5 bases and J dropped 4; count of bases not matched to a gene: 6. The CDR3, as DNA: TGTGCCAGCAGTCACAGGGGGCAAGGGTACGAGCAGTACTTC. This translates into CASSHRGQGYEQYF.

This clone was observed once. The chain has TRBV12-2 and TRBJ1-5; whether TRBD1, the table's D call, matches the DNA was not checked. TRBV12-2 is deemed a pseudogene. The CDR3 is made up of 17 amino acids. The CDR3 sequence is CASRFPLGQGAAQPQHF. The CDR3 DNA reads TGTGCAAGTCGCTTCCCTCTAGGACAGGGCGCGGCTCAGCCCCAGCATTTT.

This clone was picked up a small number of times. The J gene is TRBJ2-3, the V gene TRBV5-1; 8 bases agree with TRBD2. Trimming took 0 bases from V and 4 from J; bases not matched to a gene: 7. CDR1 is SGHRS and CDR2 is YFSETQ in the germline V gene. CDR3 length: 16 residues. The CDR3 reads CASSLVGAGGADTQYF. The CDR3 DNA reads TGCGCCAGCAGCTTGGTTGGGGCGGGAGGTGCAGATACGCAGTATTTT.

The chain has TRBV5-6 and TRBJ2-7, with D possibly TRBD1 on 5 matching bases. Trimming took off 0 bases at V and 5 bases at J, with 12 bases between the two ends. The germline CDR1 and CDR2 sequences are SGHDT and YYEEEE. There are 14 residues in the CDR3. The CDR3 is CASSLDGRGDEQYF. The CDR3 DNA sequence: TGTGCCAGCAGCTTGGACGGAAGGGGCGACGAGCAGTACTTC.

The rearrangement links TRBV7-8 to TRBJ2-1; 12 positions agree with TRBD2. The ends lost 5 bases at V and 5 bases at J; junction bases unmatched: 7. This CDR3 has 16 amino acids. Per the germline V gene, CDR1 is SGHVS and CDR2 is FQNEAQ. The CDR3 spells CASSPYGLAGNNEQFF. CDR3 in DNA: TGTGCCAGCAGCCCCTATGGACTAGCGGGAAACAATGAGCAGTTCTTC.

The V and J genes are TRBV6-5 and TRBJ1-6, with a tentative D call TRBD1 (6 bases). The CDR3 covers 15 residues. Trimming took off 6 bases at V and 7 bases at J, with 16 bases between the two ends. From germline, CDR1 is MNHEY and CDR2 SVGAGI. The CDR3, as DNA: TGTGCCAGCAGCGCGCTACAGGGTAACAATTCACCCCTCCACTTT. Protein product: CASSALQGNNSPLHF.

This sequence joins TRBV27 and TRBJ2-3; 9 bases are shared with TRBD2. The CDR3 length is 15 residues. Germline CDR1 reads MNHEY; CDR2 reads SMNVEV (reference sequence). V was clipped by 2 bases and J by 4 bases; unmatched bases: 4. Here the CDR3 reads CASSLRGLAADTQYF. The CDR3 DNA is TGTGCCAGCAGTTTAAGGGGACTAGCAGCAGATACGCAGTATTTT.

This chain links TRBV7-2 with TRBJ2-3; D is unresolved. The CDR3 sequence is 15 residues long. Trimming shortened V by 2 bases and J by 4 bases, and 13 bases separated the two germline ends. Germline values: CDR1 SGHTA, CDR2 FQGNSA. CDR3 amino acids: CASSLFTIGADTQYF. In DNA, the CDR3 is TGTGCCAGCAGCTTATTTACAATTGGAGCAGATACGCAGTATTTT.

V usage is TRBV30 and J usage is TRBJ1-2; D is possibly TRBD1 (5 bases). Trimming stripped 0 bases from V and 4 bases from J, with 12 bases between. Germline loops: CDR1 GTSNPN, CDR2 SVGIG (reference sequence). The length of the CDR3 is 14 residues. This CDR3 reads CAWSVEGGAYGYTF. The CDR3 DNA reads as TGTGCCTGGAGTGTAGAGGGAGGGGCCTATGGCTACACCTTC.

The chain has TRBV25-1 and TRBJ2-5, with 11 bases matching TRBD1. V lost 6 bases and J lost 0; bases outside the gene matches: 12. The CDR3 consists of 18 residues. Germline CDR1 reads MGHDK; CDR2 reads SYGVNS. This CDR3 reads CASSGPPGQGADQETQYF. The DNA for the CDR3 is TGTGCCAGCAGCGGACCCCCCGGACAGGGGGCGGACCAAGAGACCCAGTACTTC.

This CDR3 reads CASSKEAHRISSGSHNEQFF. In DNA, the CDR3 is TGTGCCAGCAGCAAAGAGGCTCACCGTATCTCTAGCGGGAGTCACAATGAGCAGTTCTTC. The rearrangement uses TRBV21-1 and TRBJ2-1; TRBD2 reflects the table's D call only, with no check against the DNA. TRBV21-1 is a known pseudogene. CDR3 size: 20 residues.

The CDR3 DNA is TGCGCCAGCAGTACTAGCGGGAGGGCGACTAACACCGGGGAGCTGTTTTTT. It yields the protein CASSTSGRATNTGELFF. The chain has TRBV5-1 and TRBJ2-2; 13 bases match TRBD2. Germline CDR1 SGHRS, CDR2 YFSETQ. The CDR3 has 17 amino acids. Unmatched junction bases numbered 6, after V lost 5 bases and J lost 2 bases.

V is TRBV28 and J is TRBJ2-1; D not resolved. Germline V gene data show CDR1 as MDHEN and CDR2 as SYDVKM. Trimming pared 6 bases from V and 9 bases from J, leaving 12 bases between. There are 12 residues in the CDR3. The CDR3 DNA reads as TGTGCCAGCAGCCCCCTGGTCGGTGAGCAGTTCTTC. Amino acid sequence: CASSPLVGEQFF. The complete variable domain, with remaining parts taken from reference TRBV28 and TRBJ2-1, reads DVKVTQSSRYLVKRTGEKVFLECVQDMDHENMFWYRQDPGLGLRLIYFSYDVKMKEKGDIPEGYSVSREKKERFSLILESASTNQTSMYLCASSPLVGEQFFGPGTRLTVL.

The genes are TRBV4-2 and TRBJ1-3; 8 bases are a match to TRBD1. The CDR3 has 15 amino acids. CDR1 and CDR2 from the germline V gene are LGHNA and YNFKEQ. After removal of 4 bases from V and 3 bases from J, the junction contained 5 bases not matched to a gene. CDR3 sequence reads: CASSLQGADGNTIYF. The CDR3 DNA reads TGTGCCAGCAGCCTTCAGGGGGCTGATGGAAACACCATATATTTT.

V gene TRBV6-1 combines with J gene TRBJ2-7; 9 bases map to TRBD1. CDR3 length: 14 amino acids. V lost 7 bases, J lost 5 bases, and 9 bases stayed unmatched. Germline CDR1 MNHNS, CDR2 SASEGT. The CDR3 DNA sequence: TGTGCCAGCAAATTGGGACAGGGAGTCAACGAGCAGTACTTC. Translating gives CASKLGQGVNEQYF.

This chain connects TRBV10-2 to TRBJ2-5; no definite D call. Trimming shortened V by 6 bases and J by 4 bases, and 9 bases separated the two germline ends. Germline V gene data show CDR1 as WSHSY and CDR2 as SAAADI. The CDR3 is 12 residues long. The CDR3 coding sequence is TGCGCCAGCAGCCTGAGTGGAGAGACCCAGTACTTC. Translation gives CASSLSGETQYF.